The 27 T cell receptor beta chains reported below all come from one sample, sequenced in a study of OX40 agonist ivuxolimab in advanced cancers. Libraries were prepared by immunoSEQ multiplex PCR; TCRdb keeps only in-frame clonotypes and omits some of them. The sample comprises over 80,000 clones, about 94% of which are singletons, and 1% to 1.3% rests with the top ten. Sequencing used CD4+ or CD8+ T cells sorted from blood, obtained in a trial of the OX40 agonist ivuxolimab. The origin of the receptors is an adult with an advanced solid tumor such as melanoma, head and neck, liver or kidney cancer.

This clone occurred once. Additional DNA sequences in this sample encode the identical CDR3. The chain has TRBV7-2 and TRBJ1-2; D might be TRBD1 (5 bases). CDR1 is SGHTA and CDR2 is FQGNSA in the germline V gene. The CDR3 is made up of 13 amino acids. V gave up 5 bases and J gave up 3 bases, with 10 bases separating them. CDR3 loop: CASSTTAHYGYTF. Written as DNA, the CDR3 is TGTGCCAGCAGCACGACAGCACACTATGGCTACACCTTC.

The V gene is TRBV28, the J gene TRBJ1-4; D is unresolved. CDR3 length equals 14 residues. Germline assignment: CDR1 MDHEN and CDR2 SYDVKM. Trimming removed 7 bases from V and 2 bases from J, with 11 bases in between. The CDR3 loop reads CASTQVSTNEKLFF. CDR3 DNA sequence: TGTGCCAGCACCCAAGTGTCGACTAATGAAAAACTGTTTTTT.

The chain combines TRBV7-9 with TRBJ2-5; 7 bases line up with TRBD2. The closer fit of TRBJ2-7 to the DNA end suggests the J call may be wrong. The V gene's germline CDR1 is SEHNR and CDR2 FQNEAQ (reference sequence). The CDR3 spans 14 residues. In DNA form, the CDR3 reads TGTGCCAGCAGCTTACTAGCGGTTAATTACGAGCAGTACTTC. Its protein product is CASSLLAVNYEQYF.

The chain has TRBV6-1 and TRBJ1-5; the D is unclear. Germline-derived CDR1 and CDR2 are MNHNS and SASEGT. V was trimmed by 8 bases and J by 2 bases, leaving 13 bases between them. The CDR3 consists of 14 residues. This CDR3 reads CASGLYWGNQPQHF. CDR3 in DNA: TGTGCCAGCGGCCTGTATTGGGGCAATCAGCCCCAGCATTTT.

The genes are TRBV7-6 and TRBJ2-7, with D perhaps matching TRBD1 (5 bases). The CDR3 length is 14 residues. The V gene's germline CDR1 is SGHVS and CDR2 FNYEAQ. Trimming took off 0 bases at V and 5 bases at J, with 11 bases between the two ends. For the CDR3, the DNA is TGTGCCAGCAGCTTAGCGGGCAGGGTTGACGAGCAGTACTTC. Amino acids: CASSLAGRVDEQYF.

The V gene is TRBV7-6, the J gene TRBJ2-5; 9 bases line up with TRBD1. From germline, CDR1 is SGHVS and CDR2 FNYEAQ. The CDR3 consists of 15 residues. V dropped 5 bases and J dropped 4; count of bases not matched to a gene: 8. CDR3 region: CASSEGQGGGETQYF. The CDR3, as DNA: TGTGCCAGCAGCGAGGGACAGGGAGGGGGAGAGACCCAGTACTTC.

The chain has TRBV19 and TRBJ1-2, with TRBD1 matching over 11 bases. CDR3 length: 15 amino acids. From germline, CDR1 is LNHDA and CDR2 SQIVND (reference sequence). The V gene end was trimmed by 2 bases and the J gene end by 7 bases; junction bases not matched to a gene: 6. The CDR3 DNA reads TGTGCCAGTAGTATAATCGGACAGGGGGCATCTGGCTACACCTTC. Translating gives CASSIIGQGASGYTF. The whole variable domain, remainder taken from reference TRBV19 and TRBJ1-2, is DGGITQSPKYLFRKEGQNVTLSCEQNLNHDAMYWYRQDPGQGLRLIYYSQIVNDFQKGDIAEGYSVSREKKESFPLTVTSAQKNPTAFYLCASSIIGQGASGYTFGSGTRLTVV.

Written as DNA, the CDR3 is TGTGCCAGCGTAGCGGGCCGACCCACAGATACGCAGTATTTT. This translates into CASVAGRPTDTQYF. The gene calls are TRBV6-1 and TRBJ2-3, with 7 positions matching TRBD2. Germline loops: CDR1 MNHNS, CDR2 SASEGT. The CDR3 totals 14 residues. V was clipped by 8 bases and J by 2 bases; unmatched bases: 7.

The V call is TRBV6-5, the J call TRBJ1-5; D perhaps matches TRBD1 (6 bases). This CDR3 has 13 amino acids. Germline-derived CDR1 and CDR2 are MNHEY and SVGAGI. V lost 5 bases and J 10 bases, leaving 15 bases between the germline ends. The CDR3 DNA is TGTGCCAGCAGTGGGGACACTTTCGTACCCCAGCATTTT. Translation: CASSGDTFVPQHF.

This chain connects TRBV27 to TRBJ1-1; 9 nucleotides agree with TRBD1. J gave up 4 bases and V 5 bases, and 11 bases lay outside the gene matches. The germline gives CDR1 MNHEY, CDR2 SMNVEV (reference sequence). The length of the CDR3 is 16 residues. The CDR3 region is CASSPNPRDRATEAFF. For the CDR3, the DNA is TGTGCCAGCAGTCCTAATCCCCGGGACAGGGCCACTGAAGCTTTCTTT.

This chain connects TRBV6-5 to TRBJ1-1, with D unclear. The CDR3 extends over 13 amino acids. V lost 5 bases, J lost 4 bases, and 11 bases lay in between. Germline V gene sequence: CDR1 MNHEY, CDR2 SVGAGI. Written as DNA, the CDR3 is TGTGCCAGCAGTCGGCCCATGGGCACTGAAGCTTTCTTT. This codes for CASSRPMGTEAFF.

The V and J genes are TRBV11-2 and TRBJ2-1; TRBD2 matches at 12 bases. CDR1 and CDR2 from the germline V gene are SGHAT and FQNNGV. The junction had 1 base not matched to a gene; V was cut back by 4 bases and J by 3 bases. The CDR3 is 15 residues long. The CDR3 DNA sequence: TGTGCCAGCAGCTCACTAGCGGGGGGCTACAATGAGCAGTTCTTC. Its translation is CASSSLAGGYNEQFF.

The V and J genes are TRBV18 and TRBJ1-4; no definite D call. Germline lookup yields CDR1 KGHSH and CDR2 LQKENI. This CDR3 has 15 amino acids. V shed 1 base and J shed 5 bases, with 11 bases lying between them. CDR3 amino acids: CASSPLSEGNEKLFF. The CDR3 DNA sequence: TGTGCCAGCTCACCACTCTCCGAGGGAAATGAAAAACTGTTTTTT. Based on the CDR3 plus reference TRBV18 and TRBJ1-4, the full variable domain is NAGVMQNPRHLVRRRGQEARLRCSPMKGHSHVYWYRQLPEEGLKFMVYLQKENIIDESGMPKERFSAEFPKEGPSILRIQQVVRGDSAAYFCASSPLSEGNEKLFFGSGTQLSVL.

This rearrangement joins TRBV7-2 to TRBJ1-3, with TRBD1 matching 8 bases. The junction had 8 bases not matched to a gene; V was cut back by 7 bases and J by 0 bases. Germline lookup yields CDR1 SGHTA and CDR2 FQGNSA. The length of the CDR3 is 16 residues. The CDR3 DNA follows: TGTGCCAGCATCCCGAGGGGACAGGTCTCTGGAAACACCATATATTTT. Translation: CASIPRGQVSGNTIYF.

The chain joins TRBV6-1 to TRBJ2-5; 13 positions agree with TRBD2. CDR3 length equals 16 residues. Losses at the gene ends were 4 bases for V and 5 bases for J; bases not matched to a gene: 7. Germline V gene data show CDR1 as MNHNS and CDR2 as SASEGT. CDR3 in amino acids: CASSGTSGSVTETQYF. CDR3 nucleotides: TGTGCCAGCAGTGGGACTAGCGGGAGTGTAACCGAGACCCAGTACTTC.

J is TRBJ2-2 and V is TRBV21-1; the tabulated D call, TRBD2, remains unverified against the DNA. TRBV21-1 is deemed a pseudogene. The CDR3 has 19 residues. Here the CDR3 reads CASNPIRVLAGVNTGELFF. The CDR3 DNA sequence: TGTGCCAGCAATCCGATTCGGGTTCTAGCGGGAGTTAACACCGGGGAGCTGTTTTTT.

J is TRBJ2-7 and V is TRBV18; D remains unclear. Germline CDR1 reads KGHSH; CDR2 reads LQKENI. The CDR3 runs 15 residues. The ends were cut back, 5 bases at V and 0 bases at J, with 14 bases in the middle. In nucleotides, the CDR3 is TGTGCCAGCTCAACCGGGCGGAGTGGCTCCTACGAGCAGTACTTC. Its protein is CASSTGRSGSYEQYF.

J is TRBJ2-7 and V is TRBV28; a possible D gene is TRBD2 (6 bases). V lost 4 bases and J lost 2, with 15 bases in between. Germline V gene sequence: CDR1 MDHEN, CDR2 SYDVKM. CDR3 length: 15 amino acids. The CDR3 region is CASSSAGLLTYEQYF. The CDR3, as DNA: TGTGCCAGCAGTTCGGCGGGACTTTTAACCTACGAGCAGTACTTC. Full variable domain (outside the CDR3, taken from reference TRBV28 and TRBJ2-7): DVKVTQSSRYLVKRTGEKVFLECVQDMDHENMFWYRQDPGLGLRLIYFSYDVKMKEKGDIPEGYSVSREKKERFSLILESASTNQTSMYLCASSSAGLLTYEQYFGPGTRLTVT.

The CDR3 DNA follows: TGTGCCAGCAGTCAAAACAGGGTTCTCTCGCGCGAGCAGTACTTC. It translates to CASSQNRVLSREQYF. The V gene is TRBV28, the J gene TRBJ2-7, with D possibly TRBD1 on 6 matching bases. This CDR3 is built from 15 residues. Germline-derived CDR1 and CDR2 are MDHEN and SYDVKM. Trimming shortened V by 5 bases and J by 6 bases, and 20 bases separated the two germline ends.

The chain joins TRBV27 to TRBJ2-1; 12 nucleotides agree with TRBD2. V was clipped by 7 bases and J by 4 bases; unmatched bases: 5. Germline values: CDR1 MNHEY, CDR2 SMNVEV (reference sequence). The CDR3 has 15 amino acids. As DNA, the CDR3 is TGTGCCAGCACCGAACTAGCGGGAGGTTACAATGAGCAGTTCTTC. Translated, it gives CASTELAGGYNEQFF.

The sample holds one count of this clone. The chain links TRBV6-6 to TRBJ2-1; 8 bases map to TRBD1. The germline V gene has CDR1 MNHNY and CDR2 SVGAGI (reference sequence). After removal of 6 bases from V and 7 bases from J, the junction contained 8 bases not matched to a gene. The CDR3 has 14 residues. This CDR3 reads CASRIGQGANEQFF. The CDR3 DNA reads as TGTGCCAGCAGGATCGGACAGGGCGCAAATGAGCAGTTCTTC.

The CDR3 protein is CAISPPTGSSYNEQFF. CDR3 nucleotide sequence: TGTGCCATCAGTCCTCCGACAGGGAGCTCCTACAATGAGCAGTTCTTC. V usage is TRBV10-3 and J usage is TRBJ2-1; 7 positions match TRBD1. The CDR3 has 16 amino acids. Germline V gives CDR1 ENHRY, CDR2 SYGVKD. J gave up 0 bases and V 5 bases, and 7 bases lay outside the gene matches.

The chain recombines TRBV5-4 with TRBJ2-5; D gene uncertain. The germline CDR1 and CDR2 sequences are SGHNT and YYREEE (reference sequence). Trimming shortened V by 4 bases and J by 6 bases, and 10 bases separated the two germline ends. The CDR3 has 12 amino acids. The CDR3 protein is CASSLSDQTQYF. The CDR3, as DNA: TGTGCCAGCAGCCTCTCTGACCAGACCCAGTACTTC.

The chain couples TRBV2 to TRBJ2-3; a possible D gene is TRBD1 (6 bases). Trimming pared 0 bases from V and 8 bases from J, leaving 12 bases between. The CDR3 has 14 amino acids. The V gene's germline CDR1 is SNHLY and CDR2 FYNNEI. CDR3 sequence reads: CASSEAQGTGTQYF. The CDR3 DNA sequence: TGTGCCAGCAGTGAAGCTCAGGGGACCGGTACGCAGTATTTT.

The V and J genes are TRBV19 and TRBJ2-5; no clear D. Germline lookup yields CDR1 LNHDA and CDR2 SQIVND (reference sequence). The CDR3 sequence is 12 residues long. V was shortened by 10 bases and J by 7 bases, with 16 bases between the two germline ends. The CDR3 nucleotides read TGTGCCACTAAGGATCCCGGATTGACCCAGTACTTC. It yields the protein CATKDPGLTQYF.

In this sample, this clone turned up once. This chain joins TRBV5-1 and TRBJ2-1; no definite D call. Deletions cut 2 bases from V and 0 bases from J, with 9 bases between. Germline CDR1 reads SGHRS; CDR2 reads YFSETQ. The CDR3 runs to 15 residues. CDR3 amino acids: CASSLAQSSYNEQFF. CDR3 bases: TGCGCCAGCAGCTTAGCGCAGAGCTCCTACAATGAGCAGTTCTTC.

The chain uses TRBV7-9 and TRBJ1-1, with D uncertain. Germline CDR1 is SEHNR and CDR2 is FQNEAQ (reference sequence). CDR3 length: 13 amino acids. The V end lost 5 bases, the J end lost 1 base, and 8 bases lay between the germline ends. The CDR3 protein is CASSPDGNTEAFF. DNA for the CDR3: TGTGCCAGCAGCCCGGACGGGAACACTGAAGCTTTCTTT. Based on the CDR3 plus reference TRBV7-9 and TRBJ1-1, the full variable domain is DTGVSQNPRHKITKRGQNVTFRCDPISEHNRLYWYRQTLGQGPEFLTYFQNEAQLEKSRLLSDRFSAERPKGSFSTLEIQRTEQGDSAMYLCASSPDGNTEAFFGQGTRLTVV.